This T cell receptor beta chain was observed in a study of T cells after yellow fever vaccination (dated by TCRdb to the late 2010s). In the study overall: The SMART-Seq v4 Ultra Low Input RNA kit was used to prepare libraries from fractions with low cell numbers. Bulk TCR alpha and beta repertoires were sequenced longitudinally to track T-cell clones before and after primary and booster YFV17D yellow fever vaccination. Two healthy male donors made up the cohort, one aged 18 to 29 years and the other aged 30 to 40 years. Bulk PBMC replicates and cell subsets were isolated from blood drawn at multiple timepoints before and after both primary and secondary immunization. What the study reported, not specific to this receptor: Computational filtering was required because FACS-sorted repertoires could contain abundant contaminating clonotypes from the bulk population. After the booster, most clones that had expanded after primary vaccination were detected again (around 96% of CD4 and around 88% of CD8), suggesting broad maintenance of memory. A small fraction of clonotypes appeared in both the CD4 and CD8 compartments, likely as a result of convergent recombination. The secondary T-cell response was weaker than the primary response but faster, peaking on day 5 instead of day 15. Because the study included only two donors, the extent to which the findings can be generalized is limited.

Synthesis of TCR cDNA relied on 5'RACE template switching, a step that introduced a universal primer site along with unique molecular identifiers. Priming of cDNA synthesis was performed from both the TCR alpha and TCR beta constant segments. Libraries were amplified in two PCR steps, with sample barcodes and sequencing adapters added in the second step. Libraries were sequenced on Illumina HiSeq 2500 (2x100 bp) or NovaSeq (2x150 bp). As for the original processing: Reads were demultiplexed and collapsed into UMI consensus sequences with MIGEC, and V(D)J alignment was performed with MiXCR. Vaccine-responding clonotypes were defined with edgeR using replicate PBMC samples, requiring FDR below 0.01 and a log2 fold change above 5 up to day 15. Each bulk clonotype received a CD4 or CD8 identity based on whether the sequenced CD4 or CD8 repertoire contained that clonotype at higher abundance. TCRdb's own reprocessing of the public reads used fastp at Q25 and MiXCR and kept productive beta chains. Identical CDR3 proteins give one entry, which carries the most common genes and DNA. It is TCRdb's table, rather than the study itself, that gives the V and J calls and clone size. The sample yields around 530,000 distinct CDR3 sequences; roughly a sixth were counted once. Around 16% of the sample is held by the ten biggest clonotypes.

V loses 5 bases of germline sequence and J loses 7 bases, and the interval between the two ends is 17 bases. Per the germline V gene (reference sequence), DFQATT is the CDR1 and SNEGSKA is the CDR2. The CDR3 numbers 13 residues from cysteine through phenylalanine. The sequence is cut down to CDR3 DNA, 39 bases in frame from base 1. In its sample, this clonotype was seen a few times. Its antigen is currently not known. One base away there is no much larger clone; base qualities are not given. This specimen's treatment or condition label, interpreted: live attenuated yellow fever vaccine strain. At every blood-draw timepoint, two biological replicates of bulk PBMCs were collected. A standard Ficoll-Paque protocol was used to isolate PBMCs from peripheral blood. TriZol was used to extract RNA from bulk PBMCs, CD4 and CD8 fractions, and dextramer-positive and dextramer-negative fractions.

The specimen was PBMCs, collected less than 6 days after the first yellow fever vaccination. The rearrangement joined TRBV20-1 to TRBJ2-5; no D gene call is confident. The clonotype originates from a man aged 18 to 35 who received the YFV17D yellow fever vaccine. CDR3 protein: CSASEQLRSTQYF. The nucleotide sequence is given as TGCAGTGCTTCCGAGCAGTTGAGGTCGACCCAGTACTTC.